These T cell receptor beta chains were read from a single sample in a study of T cell responses to AZD1222 COVID-19 vaccine. Method: immunoSEQ multiplex PCR; TCRdb's copy keeps in-frame clones and lacks some. The profile shows around 140,000 clones, approximately 90% of them singletons. The sequenced sample was peripheral blood, obtained on day 0 of AZD1222 vaccination. The receptor source for this set is an adult in good health. Both conserved end residues are part of each CDR3. D genes are given only for firm matches. Only some rows state a clone size, as once, few, many or a class for expanded clones.

V gene: TRBV9; D gene: .; clone size: .; J gene: TRBJ2-7; CDR3 protein: CASSVAGAAISYEQYF; CDR3 DNA: TGTGCCAGCAGCGTAGCGGGGGCGGCTATTAGCTACGAGCAGTACTTC
V gene: TRBV18; D gene: TRBD2; clone size: .; J gene: TRBJ2-7; CDR3 protein: CASSAWGGSVYEQYF; CDR3 DNA: TGTGCCAGCTCGGCTTGGGGGGGTTCGGTCTACGAGCAGTACTTC
V gene: TRBV27; D gene: .; clone size: .; J gene: TRBJ1-5; CDR3 protein: CASSLSYGVRQPQHF; CDR3 DNA: TGTGCCAGCAGTTTATCGTACGGGGTACGGCAGCCCCAGCATTTT
V gene: TRBV5-5; D gene: TRBD1; clone size: .; J gene: TRBJ2-7; CDR3 protein: CASSWVQGPTYEQYF; CDR3 DNA: TGTGCCAGCAGCTGGGTACAGGGGCCAACCTACGAGCAGTACTTC
V gene: TRBV5-4; D gene: TRBD1; clone size: .; J gene: TRBJ1-1; CDR3 protein: CASSLEQGASTEAFF; CDR3 DNA: TGTGCCAGCAGCTTGGAGCAGGGGGCAAGCACTGAAGCTTTCTTT
V gene: TRBV21-1; D gene: .; clone size: .; J gene: TRBJ1-2; CDR3 protein: CASSRGRGRGINGYTF; CDR3 DNA: TGTGCCAGCAGCAGAGGCAGGGGGCGCGGGATTAATGGCTACACCTTC
V gene: TRBV5-8; D gene: .; clone size: once; J gene: TRBJ2-1; CDR3 protein: CAQGGTDFNEQFF; CDR3 DNA: TGTGCTCAAGGGGGAACAGATTTCAATGAGCAGTTCTTC
V gene: TRBV11-2; D gene: .; clone size: .; J gene: TRBJ2-4; CDR3 protein: CASTNSGLAKNIQYF; CDR3 DNA: TGTGCCAGCACCAATTCTGGTCTAGCCAAAAACATTCAGTACTTC
V gene: TRBV4-1; D gene: .; clone size: .; J gene: TRBJ2-7; CDR3 protein: CASSQGAAGTYEQYF; CDR3 DNA: TGCGCCAGCAGCCAAGGGGCGGCCGGAACGTACGAGCAGTACTTC
V gene: TRBV27; D gene: .; clone size: .; J gene: TRBJ2-5; CDR3 protein: CASSLLGNPQETQYF; CDR3 DNA: TGTGCCAGCAGTTTACTAGGAAATCCTCAAGAGACCCAGTACTTC
V gene: TRBV10-1; D gene: .; clone size: .; J gene: TRBJ1-1; CDR3 protein: CASSAMRLGGRFIRNTEAFF; CDR3 DNA: TGCGCCAGCAGCGCGATGAGGCTGGGGGGGAGATTTATTAGGAACACTGAAGCTTTCTTT
V gene: TRBV24-1; D gene: .; clone size: .; J gene: TRBJ1-1; CDR3 protein: CATSDRDGGSTEAFF; CDR3 DNA: TGTGCCACCAGTGATCGGGACGGAGGTTCGACTGAAGCTTTCTTT
V gene: TRBV30; D gene: .; clone size: .; J gene: TRBJ1-1; CDR3 protein: CAWSIGGNTEAFF; CDR3 DNA: TGTGCCTGGAGTATTGGGGGTAACACTGAAGCTTTCTTT
V gene: TRBV9; D gene: TRBD1; clone size: .; J gene: TRBJ1-1; CDR3 protein: CASSEWGQGAAEAFF; CDR3 DNA: TGTGCCAGCAGCGAATGGGGACAGGGGGCTGCTGAAGCTTTCTTT
V gene: TRBV27; D gene: .; clone size: .; J gene: TRBJ1-5; CDR3 protein: CASSSRDSNQPQHF; CDR3 DNA: TGTGCCAGCAGTTCTCGGGATAGCAATCAGCCCCAGCATTTT
V gene: TRBV3-1/TRBV3-2; D gene: .; clone size: .; J gene: TRBJ2-2; CDR3 protein: CASSPWRGSEVNTGELFF; CDR3 DNA: TGTGCCAGCAGCCCCTGGCGTGGGAGCGAGGTAAACACCGGGGAGCTGTTTTTT
V gene: TRBV6-1; D gene: .; clone size: .; J gene: TRBJ1-3; CDR3 protein: CASSEVGRIGNTIYF; CDR3 DNA: TGTGCCAGCAGTGAAGTAGGCAGAATAGGAAACACCATATATTTT
V gene: TRBV11-3; D gene: .; clone size: .; J gene: TRBJ2-2; CDR3 protein: CASSLDLTGELFF; CDR3 DNA: TGTGCCAGCAGCTTAGATCTCACCGGGGAGCTGTTTTTT
V gene: TRBV7-9; D gene: .; clone size: .; J gene: TRBJ2-5; CDR3 protein: CASSSGGGGYQETQYF; CDR3 DNA: TGTGCCAGCAGCTCCGGGGGCGGGGGATACCAAGAGACCCAGTACTTC
V gene: TRBV27; D gene: TRBD1; clone size: .; J gene: TRBJ1-2; CDR3 protein: CASSPVDRDGGYTF; CDR3 DNA: TGTGCCAGCAGCCCCGTGGACAGGGACGGCGGCTACACCTTC
V gene: TRBV19; D gene: TRBD2; clone size: .; J gene: TRBJ2-1; CDR3 protein: CASSIAGGPNEQFF; CDR3 DNA: TGTGCCAGTAGTATAGCGGGAGGGCCCAATGAGCAGTTCTTC
V gene: TRBV5-1; D gene: TRBD1; clone size: .; J gene: TRBJ1-2; CDR3 protein: CASSRGQGADGYTF; CDR3 DNA: TGCGCCAGCAGCCGGGGACAGGGGGCCGATGGCTACACCTTC
V gene: TRBV18; D gene: .; clone size: once; J gene: TRBJ2-7; CDR3 protein: CASSPVEGSGYEQYF; CDR3 DNA: TGTGCCAGCTCACCAGTAGAGGGTTCAGGCTACGAGCAGTACTTC
V gene: TRBV7-9; D gene: .; clone size: once; J gene: TRBJ1-1; CDR3 protein: CASSPTYGEAFF; CDR3 DNA: TGTGCCAGCAGCCCGACCTATGGTGAAGCTTTCTTT
V gene: TRBV24-1; D gene: .; clone size: once; J gene: TRBJ2-7; CDR3 protein: CATSDSVPPYEQYF; CDR3 DNA: TGTGCCACCAGTGATTCGGTCCCCCCCTACGAGCAGTACTTC
V gene: TRBV6-5; D gene: TRBD2; clone size: .; J gene: TRBJ2-2; CDR3 protein: CASRLAGKTGELFF; CDR3 DNA: TGTGCCAGCAGACTAGCGGGAAAGACCGGGGAGCTGTTTTTT
V gene: TRBV15; D gene: .; clone size: .; J gene: TRBJ1-6; CDR3 protein: CATSRDLPSPLHF; CDR3 DNA: TGTGCCACCAGCAGAGATCTTCCTTCACCCCTCCACTTT
V gene: TRBV5-5; D gene: .; clone size: .; J gene: TRBJ1-1; CDR3 protein: CASSLGQLLGTEAFF; CDR3 DNA: TGTGCCAGCAGCTTGGGGCAGCTTTTGGGCACTGAAGCTTTCTTT
V gene: TRBV7-2; D gene: .; clone size: .; J gene: TRBJ1-5; CDR3 protein: CASSLVFGGPQHF; CDR3 DNA: TGTGCCAGCAGCTTAGTATTTGGTGGACCCCAGCATTTT
V gene: TRBV27; D gene: .; clone size: once; J gene: TRBJ2-3; CDR3 protein: CASRDSYTDTQYF; CDR3 DNA: TGTGCCAGCAGAGACAGTTACACAGATACGCAGTATTTT
V gene: TRBV27; D gene: .; clone size: .; J gene: TRBJ1-1; CDR3 protein: CASSRNTEAFF; CDR3 DNA: TGTGCCAGCAGTCGAAACACTGAAGCTTTCTTT
V gene: TRBV7-2; D gene: .; clone size: .; J gene: TRBJ1-3; CDR3 protein: CASSHRVPSGNTIYF; CDR3 DNA: TGTGCCAGCAGCCATCGCGTACCGTCTGGAAACACCATATATTTT
V gene: TRBV28; D gene: TRBD1; clone size: .; J gene: TRBJ1-5; CDR3 protein: CASSTIDRDNQPQHF; CDR3 DNA: TGTGCCAGCAGCACCATCGACAGGGACAATCAGCCCCAGCATTTT
V gene: TRBV7-9; D gene: TRBD1; clone size: .; J gene: TRBJ1-2; CDR3 protein: CAGTGTGDGYTF; CDR3 DNA: TGTGCCGGGACCGGGACAGGGGATGGCTACACCTTC
V gene: TRBV5-4; D gene: .; clone size: .; J gene: TRBJ2-3; CDR3 protein: CASSLSRDTQYF; CDR3 DNA: TGTGCCAGCAGCCTCTCTAGAGATACGCAGTATTTT
V gene: TRBV9; D gene: .; clone size: .; J gene: TRBJ1-2; CDR3 protein: CASSSQSASLRYGYTF; CDR3 DNA: TGTGCCAGCAGCTCCCAATCAGCTAGCCTTCGGTATGGCTACACCTTC
V gene: TRBV7-8; D gene: TRBD1; clone size: few; J gene: TRBJ1-1; CDR3 protein: CASSLDRTGTSTEAFF; CDR3 DNA: TGTGCCAGCAGCTTAGATCGGACAGGGACGAGCACTGAAGCTTTCTTT
V gene: TRBV3-1/TRBV3-2; D gene: TRBD1; clone size: .; J gene: TRBJ1-2; CDR3 protein: CASKKGQGAYGYTF; CDR3 DNA: TGTGCCAGCAAAAAAGGACAGGGGGCTTATGGCTACACCTTC
V gene: TRBV2; D gene: .; clone size: .; J gene: TRBJ1-5; CDR3 protein: CASRKSGGQGNQPQHF; CDR3 DNA: TGTGCCAGCAGGAAAAGTGGTGGTCAGGGGAATCAGCCCCAGCATTTT
V gene: TRBV5-1; D gene: .; clone size: once; J gene: TRBJ2-1; CDR3 protein: CASSLDVGGSYNEQFF; CDR3 DNA: TGCGCCAGCAGCTTGGATGTCGGAGGCTCCTACAATGAGCAGTTCTTC
V gene: TRBV19; D gene: TRBD1; clone size: .; J gene: TRBJ1-5; CDR3 protein: CASSIKGQGGWPQHF; CDR3 DNA: TGTGCCAGTAGTATAAAGGGACAGGGAGGTTGGCCCCAGCATTTT
V gene: TRBV7-6; D gene: TRBD2; clone size: .; J gene: TRBJ2-1; CDR3 protein: CASSRISGRGKDEQFF; CDR3 DNA: TGTGCCAGCAGCCGGATTAGCGGGAGGGGGAAGGATGAGCAGTTCTTC
V gene: TRBV7-4; D gene: TRBD1; clone size: .; J gene: TRBJ1-1; CDR3 protein: CASSPDRVDTEAFF; CDR3 DNA: TGTGCCAGCAGCCCCGACAGGGTGGACACTGAAGCTTTCTTT
V gene: TRBV20-1; D gene: .; clone size: .; J gene: TRBJ1-5; CDR3 protein: CSARGVQPQHF; CDR3 DNA: TGCAGTGCTAGGGGGGTTCAGCCCCAGCATTTT
V gene: TRBV18; D gene: TRBD2; clone size: .; J gene: TRBJ2-3; CDR3 protein: CASSPWRAGETDTQYF; CDR3 DNA: TGTGCCAGCTCACCATGGAGGGCGGGAGAAACAGATACGCAGTATTTT